This passage covers 7 T cell receptor beta chains from one sample sequenced in a study of control samples from healthy donors and cancer patients. Produced via immunoSEQ multiplex PCR; TCRdb's table is partial and in-frame only. The sample gives 400,000 to 500,000 clones, 75% to 95% of which show up once; more than 6% is in the top ten. The sample comprised PBMCs. The receptors shown here come from a man aged 35 to 55 with head and neck cancer.

The chain couples TRBV9 to TRBJ2-2; D may be TRBD2 (5 bases). CDR3 length: 13 amino acids. CDR1 and CDR2 from the germline V gene are SGDLS and YYNGEE. V was trimmed by 2 bases and J by 6 bases, leaving 8 bases between them. Here the CDR3 reads CASSVRVSGELFF. CDR3 nucleotide sequence: TGTGCCAGCAGCGTGAGGGTGTCCGGGGAGCTGTTTTTT.

This chain links TRBV2 with TRBJ1-2, with D unclear. Germline V gene lookup returns CDR1 SNHLY and CDR2 FYNNEI. The V end was cut by 6 bases, the J end by 8 bases, with 16 bases between. This CDR3 region has 13 residues. The CDR3 DNA is TGTGCCAGCAGCGCACTGACCGAGGGCGGCTACACCTTC. Translating gives CASSALTEGGYTF.

The V gene is TRBV11-1, the J gene TRBJ2-1, with unresolved D. Germline-derived CDR1 and CDR2 are SGHAT and FQDESV (reference sequence). The CDR3 is 13 amino acids. The V and J ends lost 3 bases and 7 bases respectively, with 10 bases between them. The CDR3 DNA reads TGTGCCAGCAGCTTTCCGGGTTCGAATGAGCAGTTCTTC. It specifies CASSFPGSNEQFF.

A single count supports this clone. The CDR3 here is CASSGTTYTDTQYF. The DNA for the CDR3 is TGTGCCAGCAGTGGGACTACCTACACAGATACGCAGTATTTT. The chain combines TRBV25-1 with TRBJ2-3; D is possibly TRBD2 (6 bases). V dropped 4 bases and J dropped 2 bases, with 10 bases sitting between them. This CDR3 has 14 amino acids. Germline CDR1 reads MGHDK; CDR2 reads SYGVNS.

This clone was observed once. The CDR3 coding sequence is TGTGCCAGCAGCGTTGGACGGTATGATTTTGCGGAGACCCAGTACTTC. Protein: CASSVGRYDFAETQYF. V gene TRBV6-2 or TRBV6-3 combines with J gene TRBJ2-5; unclear D gene. Looked up from germline, CDR1 is MNHEY and CDR2 is SVGEGT. Deletions cut 6 bases from V and 5 bases from J, with 22 bases between. This CDR3 comprises 16 residues.

The rearrangement joins TRBV19 to TRBJ2-7, with D perhaps matching TRBD1 (5 bases). Germline values: CDR1 LNHDA, CDR2 SQIVND (reference sequence). The length of the CDR3 is 17 residues. Trimming removed 3 bases from V and 2 bases from J, with 20 bases in between. The CDR3 DNA reads as TGTGCCAGTAGTATTTCCCCTTTGGTCCAGGGAACCTACGAGCAGTACTTC. Residues: CASSISPLVQGTYEQYF. The whole variable domain, remainder taken from reference TRBV19 and TRBJ2-7, is DGGITQSPKYLFRKEGQNVTLSCEQNLNHDAMYWYRQDPGQGLRLIYYSQIVNDFQKGDIAEGYSVSREKKESFPLTVTSAQKNPTAFYLCASSISPLVQGTYEQYFGPGTRLTVT.

The chain joins TRBV4-2 to TRBJ2-7; D is ambiguous. This CDR3 has 15 residues. The V and J ends lost 0 bases and 1 base respectively, with 10 bases between them. Germline V CDR1 and CDR2: LGHNA, YNFKEQ. The CDR3 sequence: CASSQDLTVSYEQYF. For the CDR3, the DNA is TGTGCCAGCAGCCAAGATTTAACAGTTTCCTACGAGCAGTACTTC.